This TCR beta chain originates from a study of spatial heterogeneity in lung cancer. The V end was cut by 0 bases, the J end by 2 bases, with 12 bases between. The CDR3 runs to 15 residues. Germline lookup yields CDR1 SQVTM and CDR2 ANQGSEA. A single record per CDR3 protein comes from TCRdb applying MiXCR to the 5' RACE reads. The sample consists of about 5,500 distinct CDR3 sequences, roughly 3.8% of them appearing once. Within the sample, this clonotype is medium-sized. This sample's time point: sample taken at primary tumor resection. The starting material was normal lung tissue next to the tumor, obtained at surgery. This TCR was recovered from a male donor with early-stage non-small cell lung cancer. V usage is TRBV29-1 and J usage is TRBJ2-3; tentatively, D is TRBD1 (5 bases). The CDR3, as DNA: TGCAGCGTTGAAGATGGGGCCAGGTACACAGATACGCAGTATTTT. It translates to CSVEDGARYTDTQYF.